These T cell receptor beta chains were read from a single sample in a study of response to subunit inactivated influenza vaccine. TCRdb recomputed calls from the RT-PCR reads with MiXCR, one row per CDR3 protein. There are over 300,000 distinct CDR3 sequences in the sample; just over 20% occur only once, and 9.5% to 13% lies in the top ten. The sequences come from PBMCs from blood, collected about 20 months after vaccination. The receptors were sampled from a man aged 50 to 69 who received an inactivated influenza vaccine. The CDR3 runs from the conserved cysteine through the conserved F or W. A D gene is named only where the DNA matches it firmly. Clone size is shown for a subset of rows, as once, few, many or a class of expanded clone.

TRBD1	few	TRBV6-5	TRBJ1-4	TGTGCCAGCAGTTACTCGCCACTCGGGACAGGGGATAATGAAAAACTGTTTTTT	CASSYSPLGTGDNEKLFF
NA	NA	TRBV5-1	TRBJ2-6	TGCGCCAGCAGCTCACAGGCTGCTGGGGCCAACGTCCTGACTTTC	CASSSQAAGANVLTF
TRBD2	few	TRBV7-9	TRBJ2-1	TGTGCCAGCAGCCCTACCGGGACTAGCGGGAACTATGAGCAGTTCTTC	CASSPTGTSGNYEQFF
TRBD2	NA	TRBV5-5	TRBJ2-3	TGTGCCAGCAGCCACCGACTAGCGGGTTCAGATACGCAGTATTTT	CASSHRLAGSDTQYF
NA	NA	TRBV11-1	TRBJ1-1	TGTGCCAGCAGCTTATCCGGGGCTTCATGGATGAACACTGAAGCTTTCTTT	CASSLSGASWMNTEAFF
NA	NA	TRBV7-2	TRBJ1-6	TGTGCCAGCAGCTACACTCCTTCACCCCTCCACTTT	CASSYTPSPLHF
TRBD1	few	TRBV20-1	TRBJ1-2	TGCAGTGCAACCGGGACAGGCCTTAACTATGGCTACACCTTC	CSATGTGLNYGYTF
TRBD1	few	TRBV7-8	TRBJ1-5	TGTGCCAGCAGCATCCGGGGGGGGACAGTTAATCAGCCCCAGCATTTT	CASSIRGGTVNQPQHF
TRBD1	NA	TRBV20-1	TRBJ1-1	TGCAGTGCTAGGCCCGGGACAGCAAACACTGAAGCTTTCTTT	CSARPGTANTEAFF
NA	NA	TRBV3-1	TRBJ2-5	TGTGCCAGCAGATCAATAGGAGAGACCCAGTACTTC	CASRSIGETQYF
NA	NA	TRBV19	TRBJ2-2	TGTGCCAGTACCCCTCAACCTGGCAGTCCGAACACCGGGGAGCTGTTTTTT	CASTPQPGSPNTGELFF
NA	many	TRBV15	TRBJ1-2	TGTGCCACCAGCAGGGACCTGACCGAAGGCTACACCTTC	CATSRDLTEGYTF
NA	NA	TRBV27	TRBJ1-5	TGTGCCAGCAGAAGTGAGTGGAGCAATCAGCCCCAGCATTTT	CASRSEWSNQPQHF
TRBD2	NA	TRBV6-2/TRBV6-3	TRBJ2-3	TGTGCCAGCAGTCGTCCGGGACTAGCGGGGGAGGCAGATACGCAGTATTTT	CASSRPGLAGEADTQYF
NA	many	TRBV3-1	TRBJ1-5	TGTGCCAGCAGCCAAGATCTCCAGGGCTTTCAGCCCCAGCATTTT	CASSQDLQGFQPQHF
NA	NA	TRBV12-3/TRBV12-4	TRBJ1-1	TGTGCCAGCACCCCATCGCGTCTGAACACTGAAGCTTTCTTT	CASTPSRLNTEAFF
TRBD1	NA	TRBV2	TRBJ2-6	TGTGCCAGCACTTACAGGGGAGCTGGGGCCAACGTCCTGACTTTC	CASTYRGAGANVLTF
NA	NA	TRBV7-8	TRBJ1-3	TGTGCCAGCAGCTATAGGACTGGAAACACCATATATTTT	CASSYRTGNTIYF
NA	few	TRBV18	TRBJ2-1	TGTGCCAGCTCCCCCGGTGGGGGTAGCTCCTACAATGAGCAGTTCTTC	CASSPGGGSSYNEQFF
NA	few	TRBV20-1	TRBJ1-5	TGCAGTGCTAGACAACGCCCCGGGACTACCAATCAGCCCCAGCATTTT	CSARQRPGTTNQPQHF
NA	few	TRBV4-3	TRBJ2-3	TGCGCCAGCAGCCAAGAATGGAGTACGAGTATAGCGCAGTATTTT	CASSQEWSTSIAQYF
NA	few	TRBV20-1	TRBJ2-1	TGCAGTGCTAGTCCCCCATCCTACAATGAGCAGTTCTTC	CSASPPSYNEQFF
NA	NA	TRBV6-2/TRBV6-3	TRBJ2-1	TGTGCCAGCAGTTATACCAGGTTCGACTACTTTGAGCAGTTCTTC	CASSYTRFDYFEQFF
TRBD1	few	TRBV6-5	TRBJ2-6	TGTGCCAGCAGTTACTCGGGGACAGGGTTCTCCGGGGCCAACGTCCTGACTTTC	CASSYSGTGFSGANVLTF
NA	many	TRBV6-5	TRBJ2-3	TGTGCCAGCAGTTCAGCCCAGACGCCCAGGGGAGATACGCAGTATTTT	CASSSAQTPRGDTQYF
NA	NA	TRBV7-8	TRBJ2-1	TGTGCCAGCAGCTTAGGAGGGGCCCATGAGCAGTTCTTC	CASSLGGAHEQFF
NA	few	TRBV4-3	TRBJ1-4	TGCGCCAGCAGCCGGACCCCTGCAACTAATGAAAAACTGTTTTTT	CASSRTPATNEKLFF
NA	NA	TRBV12-3/TRBV12-4	TRBJ1-5	TGTGCCAGCAGTTTAGGGAGGTTGGGTCAGCCCCAGCATTTT	CASSLGRLGQPQHF
NA	NA	TRBV10-3	TRBJ1-2	TGTGCCACCACGGGGCGAGCCCTAGAACGCTATGGCTACACCTTC	CATTGRALERYGYTF
TRBD1	few	TRBV3-1	TRBJ1-5	TGTGCCAGCAGCCAGGGTACAGGGGGCTGGGGCAATCAGCCCCAGCATTTT	CASSQGTGGWGNQPQHF
NA	NA	TRBV19	TRBJ2-3	TGTGCCAGTAGTATGGTCGGGGGGCCCCCAGATACGCAGTATTTT	CASSMVGGPPDTQYF
NA	many	TRBV10-3	TRBJ1-6	TGTGCCATCAGCCCACAGGGACGCTCACCCCTCCACTTT	CAISPQGRSPLHF
TRBD1	few	TRBV18	TRBJ1-2	TGTGCCAGCTCACCGGCTACAGGGGGCGCTGGCTACACCTTC	CASSPATGGAGYTF
TRBD1	few	TRBV20-1	TRBJ1-5	TGCAGTGCTGATACAGGGGTGGGCAATCAGCCCCAGCATTTT	CSADTGVGNQPQHF
NA	few	TRBV20-1	TRBJ2-7	TGCAGTGCTAGATTAGGCCAGGCCGGCTACGAGCAGTACTTC	CSARLGQAGYEQYF
NA	many	TRBV3-1	TRBJ1-2	TGTGCCAGCAGCCGCGGCCAAAACTATGGCTACACCTTC	CASSRGQNYGYTF
TRBD1	NA	TRBV6-2/TRBV6-3	TRBJ2-3	TGTGCCAGCAGTTACAATAGACAGGGTCGGACAGATACGCAGTATTTT	CASSYNRQGRTDTQYF
NA	NA	TRBV20-1	TRBJ2-2	TGCAGTGCTAGGGCGGCAGGGCGGAGTGCGAACACCGGGGAGCTGTTTTTT	CSARAAGRSANTGELFF
TRBD1	many	TRBV6-1	TRBJ1-6	TGTGCCAGCAGGGGACAGGGGGCATATAATTCACCCCTCCACTTT	CASRGQGAYNSPLHF
NA	NA	TRBV15	TRBJ1-4	TGTGCCACCAGCGGGATACAGGGAATCGGTGAAAAACTGTTTTTT	CATSGIQGIGEKLFF
TRBD1	few	TRBV20-1	TRBJ2-7	TGCAGTGCTAGCCCCGGGACAGTCTCCTACGAGCAGTACTTC	CSASPGTVSYEQYF
TRBD1	NA	TRBV5-1	TRBJ2-2	TGCGCCAGCGAAGGGACAGGGGGCCATCGGGAGCTGTTTTTT	CASEGTGGHRELFF
NA	few	TRBV9	TRBJ2-5	TGTGCCAGCAGCACCCAGGGGGGTCAAGAGACCCAGTACTTC	CASSTQGGQETQYF
NA	NA	TRBV12-3/TRBV12-4	TRBJ1-5	TGTGCCAGCCGTTTGGGGAGCAATCAGCCCCAGCATTTT	CASRLGSNQPQHF
NA	NA	TRBV14	TRBJ1-5	TGTGCCAGCACCTTTAAAAAGGGGGAGTCGAATCAGCCCCAGCATTTT	CASTFKKGESNQPQHF
TRBD1	NA	TRBV4-1	TRBJ2-2	TGCGCCAGCAGCTCCGGACAGGGCACCGGGGAGCTGTTTTTT	CASSSGQGTGELFF
TRBD1	few	TRBV28	TRBJ2-7	TGTGCCAGCAGTTCCCCCGGACAGGGCAACTACGAGCAGTACTTC	CASSSPGQGNYEQYF
NA	NA	TRBV12-3/TRBV12-4	TRBJ1-6	TGTGCCAGCAGCCGCCCCGAAGGAGGTTCACCCCTCCACTTT	CASSRPEGGSPLHF
NA	few	TRBV14	TRBJ1-6	TGTGCCAGCAGCCGCCAGGCAGGGGTGGGTTCACCCCTCCACTTT	CASSRQAGVGSPLHF
NA	NA	TRBV6-1	TRBJ2-3	TGTGCCAGCAGGGCTAGGAGCACAGATACGCAGTATTTT	CASRARSTDTQYF